This T cell receptor (beta chain) stems from a study of control samples from healthy donors and cancer patients. The CDR3 has 15 residues. V lost 8 bases to trimming and J lost 0 bases, with 20 bases between them. Germline V gives CDR1 GTSNPN, CDR2 SVGIG (reference sequence). Sequencing was performed with immunoSEQ multiplex PCR; in TCRdb, only in-frame clones are kept and a portion is missing. The sample contains some 190,000 clones, around 90% of which appear only once. The chain has TRBV30 and TRBJ2-7; D unclear. The sample was blood. The TCR sequence derives from a young man in good health. This CDR3 reads CAADLRHSPSYEQYF. The CDR3 DNA sequence: TGTGCCGCCGACCTTCGACACAGTCCCTCCTACGAGCAGTACTTC.